The T cell receptor beta chain described here comes from a study of T cell repertoires in cytomegalovirus infection. Looking at the study overall: Indicated by public TCR beta signatures were CMV infection and matching HLA type.

Trimming removed 7 bases from V and 6 bases from J, with 12 bases in between. Germline V gives CDR1 SQVTM, CDR2 ANQGSEA. This CDR3 has 11 amino acids. General study findings and limits: HLA-C-restricted CMV clonotypes gave the most frequent clonotype in two of eight donors. The cumulative frequency of public TCR beta families identified carriers of CMV plus the relevant HLA.

Concerning this clonotype: Its antigen is undetermined.

TCRdb re-analysed the reads in MiXCR, keeping a single row per CDR3 protein. The sample records some 200,000 distinct CDR3 sequences, about a tenth being singletons. The sequence derives from a human donor in good health (CMV status not recorded). Some clones in this sample may be carry-over from other donors' samples. Sequenced sample: PBMCs. The chain uses TRBV29-1 and TRBJ1-1; weak D call: TRBD1 (6 bases). DNA for the CDR3: TGCAGCGCCCGAGGGGGGCCTGAAGCTTTCTTT. Protein sequence: CSARGGPEAFF. The full variable domain, with the rest looked up from reference TRBV29-1 and TRBJ1-1, is SAVISQKPSRDICQRGTSLTIQCQVDSQVTMMFWYRQQPGQSLTLIATANQGSEATYESGFVIDKFPISRPNLTFSTLTVSNMSPEDSSIYLCSARGGPEAFFGQGTRLTVV.